These 27 T cell receptor beta chains were all obtained from the same sample, sequenced in a study of T cell repertoires in cytomegalovirus infection. TCRdb re-called the reads with MiXCR, one entry per CDR3 protein. The sample consists of more than 400,000 distinct CDR3 sequences, around a quarter of them appearing once. The sample was PBMCs. Source of these receptors: a human donor in good health (CMV status not recorded). Some clones in this sample may be carry-over from other donors' samples.

This clonotype occurred many times. The chain carries TRBV5-4 and TRBJ2-3; the match to TRBD2 covers 13 bases. Germline V gene sequence: CDR1 SGHNT, CDR2 YYREEE (reference sequence). The J segment lost 4 bases and the V segment lost 3 bases, leaving 5 bases of the junction unmatched. The CDR3 is made up of 16 amino acids. The CDR3 DNA is TGTGCCAGCAGCTCGGGGACTAGCGGGACGGCAGATACGCAGTATTTT. Residues: CASSSGTSGTADTQYF.

The chain joins TRBV24-1 to TRBJ2-2; 9 bases align to TRBD2. J lost 4 bases, V lost 7 bases, and 0 bases had no gene match. This CDR3 region has 13 residues. Germline values: CDR1 KGHDR, CDR2 SFDVKD. CDR3 sequence (DNA): TGTGCCACCAGAGCGGGGGGCACCGGGGAGCTGTTTTTT. Translated, it gives CATRAGGTGELFF.

This clonotype appeared a few times. V gene TRBV27 combines with J gene TRBJ2-5; possibly TRBD2 for D (6 bases). The V gene's germline CDR1 is MNHEY and CDR2 SMNVEV (reference sequence). V gave up 5 bases and J gave up 9 bases, with 7 bases separating them. The CDR3 is 10 amino acids. The CDR3 spells CASSGGAQYF. As DNA, the CDR3 is TGTGCCAGCAGTGGAGGGGCCCAGTACTTC.

This clonotype was seen at least ten times. The J gene is TRBJ2-1, the V gene TRBV7-2; 7 positions agree with TRBD2. Germline assignment: CDR1 SGHTA and CDR2 FQGNSA. The CDR3 runs to 16 residues. Trimming at V came to 5 bases and at J to 0 bases, leaving 7 bases not matched to a gene. Here the CDR3 DNA reads TGTGCCAGCAGCATGCAACTAGCGAGCTCCTACAATGAGCAGTTCTTC. Protein: CASSMQLASSYNEQFF.

This sequence joins TRBV7-2 and TRBJ2-5; 7 nucleotides match TRBD1. The germline CDR1 and CDR2 sequences are SGHTA and FQGNSA. The CDR3 runs to 15 residues. The trim removed 5 bases at V and 3 bases at J, leaving 9 bases unmatched. Here the CDR3 DNA reads TGTGCCAGCAGCGCCCGGGACAGACAAGAAGAGACCCAGTACTTC. Translated: CASSARDRQEETQYF.

This clonotype turned up a few times. V is TRBV6-2 or TRBV6-3 and J is TRBJ2-1; tentative D call: TRBD1 (5 bases). Germline-derived CDR1 and CDR2 are MNHEY and SVGEGT. This CDR3 is built from 13 residues. V lost 6 bases and J lost 12, with 18 bases in between. The CDR3 coding sequence is TGTGCCAGCAGATTAGGGGTTAGAGATAGGCAGTTCTTC. It specifies CASRLGVRDRQFF.

The V call is TRBV7-6, the J call TRBJ2-7, with D hard to call. The V gene's germline CDR1 is SGHVS and CDR2 FNYEAQ. With 5 bases removed from V and 5 bases from J, the gap between germline ends came to 10 bases. The CDR3 length is 12 residues. In nucleotides, the CDR3 is TGTGCCAGCAGCCCGCAAAGCGACGAGCAGTACTTC. Its protein is CASSPQSDEQYF. Full variable domain (remainder filled in from reference TRBV7-6 and TRBJ2-7): GAGVSQSPRYKVTKRGQDVALRCDPISGHVSLYWYRQALGQGPEFLTYFNYEAQQDKSGLPNDRFSAERPEGSISTLTIQRTEQRDSAMYRCASSPQSDEQYFGPGTRLTVT.

This clonotype was recorded a few times. The CDR3 here is CASSSGEPGTGELFF. CDR3 nucleotide sequence: TGTGCCAGCAGTTCCGGGGAGCCCGGGACCGGGGAGCTGTTTTTT. The chain employs TRBV12-3 or TRBV12-4 and TRBJ2-2, with a weak D call TRBD2 (5 bases). The CDR3 has 15 amino acids. Between the trimmed V and J ends, which lost 4 bases and 5 bases, there was a span of 14 bases.

This clonotype was detected ten times or more. The chain links TRBV11-2 to TRBJ2-1, with a tentative D call TRBD2 (6 bases). V was pared by 10 bases and J by 3 bases, with 19 bases between. Germline V gene data show CDR1 as SGHAT and CDR2 as FQNNGV. The CDR3 is made up of 15 amino acids. The CDR3 loop is CAIHGVRGNYNEQFF. The CDR3 coding sequence is TGTGCCATCCACGGAGTCCGCGGGAACTACAATGAGCAGTTCTTC.

This clonotype was seen only a few times. The rearrangement uses TRBV5-5 and TRBJ2-2; D assignment may be TRBD1 or TRBD2 (5 bases each). V was cut by 3 bases and J by 1 base, with 19 bases left in between. Looked up from germline, CDR1 is SGHKS and CDR2 is YYEKEE (reference sequence). This CDR3 is 18 amino acids long. CDR3: CASSSVIPGPRNTGELFF. The CDR3 DNA reads as TGTGCCAGCAGCTCCGTAATACCGGGACCTAGGAACACCGGGGAGCTGTTTTTT.

The chain is built from TRBV24-1 and TRBJ2-3; 13 bases agree with TRBD2. Trimming at V came to 4 bases and at J to 0 bases, leaving 12 bases not matched to a gene. The CDR3 runs 20 residues. Germline V gives CDR1 KGHDR, CDR2 SFDVKD. CDR3 sequence (DNA): TGTGCCACCAGTGAACCCCGGACTAGCGGGAGAGGTTCTAGCACAGATACGCAGTATTTT. The encoded protein is CATSEPRTSGRGSSTDTQYF.

This chain joins TRBV11-3 and TRBJ2-5, with 12 bases identical to TRBD1. Trimming removed 2 bases from V and 5 bases from J; junction bases left unmatched: 9. The CDR3 contains 17 residues. Germline V lookup: CDR1 SGHNT, CDR2 YENEEA. CDR3 region: CASSLPAGTGGGETQYF. The CDR3 nucleotides are TGTGCCAGCAGCTTACCCGCCGGGACAGGGGGCGGGGAGACCCAGTACTTC.

Only one count was recorded for this clonotype. The V call is TRBV6-2 or TRBV6-3, the J call TRBJ1-1; TRBD1 aligns across 7 bases. Germline values: CDR1 MNHEY, CDR2 SVGEGT. Trimming at V came to 6 bases and at J to 1 base, leaving 17 bases not matched to a gene. There are 18 residues in the CDR3. CDR3 amino acids: CASSPGRGQPITNTEAFF. In DNA form, the CDR3 reads TGTGCCAGCAGCCCAGGGAGGGGACAGCCCATCACGAACACTGAAGCTTTCTTT.

A few counts support this clonotype. The chain joins TRBV7-9 to TRBJ1-4; D perhaps matches TRBD1 (5 bases). CDR3 size: 17 residues. V shed 1 base and J shed 8 bases, with 20 bases lying between them. Germline V gene data show CDR1 as SEHNR and CDR2 as FQNEAQ (reference sequence). CDR3 sequence reads: CASSLDAGLWRREKLFF. CDR3 DNA sequence: TGTGCCAGCAGCTTAGACGCAGGGTTATGGCGGCGGGAAAAACTGTTTTTT.

V is TRBV5-6 and J is TRBJ1-1, with 8 nucleotides matching TRBD1. Trimming cost V 6 bases and J 6 bases; bases outside gene matches: 10. In germline, CDR1 is SGHDT, CDR2 YYEEEE. This CDR3 is built from 14 residues. CDR3: CASTTLTGGSEAFF. In nucleotides, the CDR3 is TGTGCCAGCACCACGCTAACAGGGGGATCTGAAGCTTTCTTT. Together with reference TRBV5-6 and TRBJ1-1, the CDR3 gives the full variable domain: DAGVTQSPTHLIKTRGQQVTLRCSPKSGHDTVSWYQQALGQGPQFIFQYYEEEERQRGNFPDRFSGHQFPNYSSELNVNALLLGDSALYLCASTTLTGGSEAFFGQGTRLTVV.

About this clonotype: A much larger clone differs from this one at a single base, so this may be a read error. This chain joins TRBV12-3 or TRBV12-4 and TRBJ1-1, with D possibly being TRBD1 (6 bases). The CDR3 runs to 14 residues. Between the trimmed V and J ends, which lost 7 bases and 0 bases, there was a span of 12 bases. This CDR3 reads CASNEGGMNTEAFF. The CDR3 DNA reads TGTGCCAGCAATGAAGGGGGAATGAACACTGAAGCTTTCTTT.

The genes are TRBV7-9 and TRBJ1-1; TRBD1 aligns across 8 bases. V was clipped by 5 bases and J by 6 bases; unmatched bases: 11. The CDR3 contains 15 residues. Germline V lookup: CDR1 SEHNR, CDR2 FQNEAQ (reference sequence). CDR3 bases: TGTGCCAGCAGCGCCCGCTCAGGGGGCCTTTCTGAAGCTTTCTTT. It specifies CASSARSGGLSEAFF.

The table lists this clonotype with many counts. V is TRBV7-6 and J is TRBJ2-1; 11 positions match TRBD2. CDR1 and CDR2 (germline): SGHVS, FNYEAQ. This CDR3 comprises 15 residues. The V gene end was trimmed by 5 bases and the J gene end by 7 bases; junction bases not matched to a gene: 7. The CDR3 DNA is TGTGCCAGCAGCGAGACTAGCGGGATTCTTAATGAGCAGTTCTTC. Its protein product is CASSETSGILNEQFF.

This clonotype was counted only a few times. The chain joins TRBV28 to TRBJ2-7, with D possibly matching TRBD1 (6 bases). The CDR3 has 14 residues. Trimming removed 0 bases from V and 2 bases from J, with 8 bases in between. The germline CDR1 and CDR2 sequences are MDHEN and SYDVKM. The CDR3 bases are TGTGCCAGCAGTTTATGGGACAGAACCTACGAGCAGTACGTC. Translation: CASSLWDRTYEQYV.

In its sample, this clonotype was seen many times. This chain links TRBV7-8 with TRBJ2-3, with TRBD2 matching over 11 bases. V shed 1 base, J shed 1 base, and the junction held 4 bases outside the gene matches. The CDR3 length is 17 residues. Per the germline V gene, CDR1 is SGHVS and CDR2 is FQNEAQ. The CDR3 is CASSLVAGGGGTDTQYF. The CDR3 bases are TGTGCCAGCAGCTTAGTAGCGGGAGGGGGGGGCACAGATACGCAGTATTTT.

The sample holds many counts of this clonotype. The chain joins TRBV4-1 to TRBJ2-2; perhaps TRBD2 as D (5 bases). The CDR3 is 15 amino acids. V lost 2 bases to trimming and J lost 1 base, with 8 bases between them. CDR1 is MGHRA and CDR2 is YSYEKL in the germline V gene. The CDR3 spells CASSQNAGNTGELFF. Written as DNA, the CDR3 is TGCGCCAGCAGCCAAAACGCGGGGAACACCGGGGAGCTGTTTTTT.

The chain employs TRBV12-3 or TRBV12-4 and TRBJ2-1; 8 positions agree with TRBD2. The trim removed 0 bases at V and 0 bases at J, leaving 4 bases unmatched. The CDR3 contains 17 residues. The CDR3 DNA reads TGTGCCAGCAGTTTAGCGACTAGCGAGATCTCCTACAATGAGCAGTTCTTC. Protein product: CASSLATSEISYNEQFF.

This clonotype was seen ten or more times. The chain combines TRBV7-2 with TRBJ2-7, with 7 nucleotides matching TRBD2. The CDR3 has 14 amino acids. Germline CDR1 and CDR2: SGHTA and FQGNSA. J was trimmed by 3 bases and V by 3 bases; bases with no gene match: 5. DNA for the CDR3: TGTGCCAGCAGCTTCGGGGGAGGGGACTACGAGCAGTACTTC. Amino acid sequence: CASSFGGGDYEQYF.

In the case of this clonotype: One junction end does not reproduce the germline sequence, and a read error may be involved. This sequence joins TRBV5-4 and TRBJ2-5, with 11 bases lining up with TRBD2. The CDR3 has 14 amino acids. In germline, CDR1 is SGHNT, CDR2 YYREEE (reference sequence). CDR3 sequence (DNA): TGTGCCAGCAGCTTGCCGGGGCCGGGGACTAGCGGAGACTTC. It translates to CASSLPGPGTSGDF.

This clonotype was detected many times. V gene TRBV7-2 combines with J gene TRBJ2-7; D is perhaps TRBD1 (8 bases). V was shortened by 4 bases and J by 6 bases, with 16 bases between the two germline ends. CDR1 SGHTA and CDR2 FQGNSA come from the germline V gene. The CDR3 spans 14 residues. CDR3 coding DNA: TGTGCCAGCAGCTGGGGGGGGGGGACAGGCGAGCAGTACTTC. Protein product: CASSWGGGTGEQYF.

The chain recombines TRBV28 with TRBJ1-4, with 9 bases fitting TRBD1. CDR3 size: 18 residues. Germline CDR1 reads MDHEN; CDR2 reads SYDVKM. J was trimmed by 1 base and V by 4 bases; bases with no gene match: 10. DNA for the CDR3: TGTGCCAGCAGTTCAGACCGGGACAGGGTAAAAACTAATGAAAAACTGTTTTTT. The encoded protein is CASSSDRDRVKTNEKLFF.

This clonotype has just a few counts. The rearrangement joins TRBV12-3 or TRBV12-4 to TRBJ2-1, with 9 bases fitting TRBD2. Trimming removed 2 bases from V and 7 bases from J; junction bases left unmatched: 6. CDR3 length equals 15 residues. CDR3 nucleotide sequence: TGTGCCAGCAGTTTATTAGCGGGAGTGAGGAATGAGCAGTTCTTC. Its protein product is CASSLLAGVRNEQFF.